A single sample is the source of the 27 T cell receptor beta chains below, sequenced in a study of metastatic and nonmetastatic thyroid tumors. TCRdb re-processed the PCR reads through MiXCR. The sample includes approximately 19,000 clones, roughly 16% seen only once; the top ten take more than 35%. Before thyroid surgery, none of the patients had received any treatment. The sequenced sample consisted of blood. The receptor set was obtained from a female donor with papillary thyroid cancer or a benign thyroid nodule (not recorded which). Some clones in this sample may be carry-over from other donors' samples.

This clone was detected ten times or more. The V and J genes are TRBV9 and TRBJ1-2, with D perhaps TRBD1 (5 bases). This CDR3 is built from 14 residues. With 0 bases removed from V and 6 bases from J, the gap between germline ends came to 12 bases. Germline lookup yields CDR1 SGDLS and CDR2 YYNGEE. The CDR3 DNA is TGTGCCAGCAGCGTAGCGGGCAGGGTAAATGGCTACACCTTC. Translation: CASSVAGRVNGYTF. Full variable domain (rest looked up from reference TRBV9 and TRBJ1-2): DSGVTQTPKHLITATGQRVTLRCSPRSGDLSVYWYQQSLDQGLQFLIQYYNGEERAKGNILERFSAQQFPDLHSELNLSSLELGDSALYFCASSVAGRVNGYTFGSGTRLTVV.

The chain combines TRBV19 with TRBJ2-3; 7 nucleotides match TRBD2. The CDR3 totals 15 residues. With 3 bases clipped from V and 3 bases from J, the junction kept 6 bases outside the gene matches. CDR1 LNHDA and CDR2 SQIVND come from the germline V gene (reference sequence). The CDR3, as DNA: TGTGCCAGTAGTATCACTAGCGTTCATACAGATACGCAGTATTTT. This translates into CASSITSVHTDTQYF. The full variable domain, completed using reference TRBV19 and TRBJ2-3, is DGGITQSPKYLFRKEGQNVTLSCEQNLNHDAMYWYRQDPGQGLRLIYYSQIVNDFQKGDIAEGYSVSREKKESFPLTVTSAQKNPTAFYLCASSITSVHTDTQYFGPGTRLTVL.

This clone was observed at least ten times. This chain connects TRBV20-1 to TRBJ2-1, with 13 bases that match TRBD2. Germline values: CDR1 DFQATT, CDR2 SNEGSKA (reference sequence). CDR3 length equals 15 residues. Unmatched junction bases numbered 4, after V lost 1 base and J lost 7 bases. CDR3 in amino acids: CSARVRTSGSNEQFF. The DNA of the CDR3 is TGCAGTGCTAGAGTCCGGACTAGCGGGAGTAATGAGCAGTTCTTC.

In its sample, this clone was seen many times. In DNA, the CDR3 is TGCAGTGCTAGCCTAGCGAGCCAAGAGACCCAGTACTTC. The encoded protein is CSASLASQETQYF. The J gene is TRBJ2-5, the V gene TRBV20-1, with D maybe TRBD2 (6 bases). There are 13 residues in the CDR3. The V end lost 3 bases, the J end lost 1 base, and 9 bases lay between the germline ends. Germline lookup yields CDR1 DFQATT and CDR2 SNEGSKA (reference sequence).

V gene TRBV19 combines with J gene TRBJ1-1, with D unclear. Germline CDR1 and CDR2: LNHDA and SQIVND (reference sequence). The CDR3 is 15 amino acids. The V gene lost 5 bases and the J gene lost 1 base, with 14 bases spanning the gap. The CDR3 nucleotides read TGTGCCAGTAGTCCCAACCCAAGAAAGAACACTGAAGCTTTCTTT. Protein sequence: CASSPNPRKNTEAFF.

This clone showed up many times. A much larger clone differs from this one at a single base, so this may be a read error. Other DNA sequences in this specimen translate into the identical CDR3. This chain joins TRBV2 and TRBJ1-1, with no clear D. The CDR3 spans 14 residues. Per germline, CDR1 SNHLY and CDR2 FYNNEI. The V end was cut by 6 bases, the J end by 1 base, with 12 bases between. The CDR3 DNA reads as TGTGCCAGCAGGCTGGACGGGAAGAACACTGAAGCTTTCTTT. It is translated as CASRLDGKNTEAFF.

This clone was observed at least ten times. This chain joins TRBV7-9 and TRBJ2-4; the D call may be TRBD1 or TRBD2 (6 bases each). The germline gives CDR1 SEHNR, CDR2 FQNEAQ (reference sequence). This CDR3 region has 15 residues. The V end was cut by 1 base, the J end by 2 bases, with 9 bases between. The CDR3 here is CASSLGGDTKNIQYF. For the CDR3, the DNA is TGTGCCAGCAGCTTAGGGGGGGACACCAAAAACATTCAGTACTTC. Using reference TRBV7-9 and TRBJ2-4 for the parts outside the CDR3, the full variable domain is DTGVSQNPRHKITKRGQNVTFRCDPISEHNRLYWYRQTLGQGPEFLTYFQNEAQLEKSRLLSDRFSAERPKGSFSTLEIQRTEQGDSAMYLCASSLGGDTKNIQYFGAGTRLSVL.

Remarks on this clone: A read error is possible here, since a much larger clone lies one base away. V is TRBV6-5 and J is TRBJ2-1; D is uncertain. Trimming removed 7 bases at V and 4 bases at J, with 17 bases between. Germline V gene lookup returns CDR1 MNHEY and CDR2 SVGAGI. The CDR3 is 15 residues long. The CDR3, as DNA: TGTGCCAGCAACAACGACATGACTTCATACAATGAGCAGTTCTTC. It is translated as CASNNDMTSYNEQFF.

This clone was counted ten times or more. The J gene is TRBJ2-1, the V gene TRBV6-4, with D perhaps TRBD2 (6 bases). Germline values: CDR1 MRHNA, CDR2 SNTAGT. The CDR3 has 15 residues. The V gene lost 2 bases and the J gene lost 4 bases, with 12 bases spanning the gap. The CDR3: CASSDRVAEYNEQFF. Here the CDR3 DNA reads TGTGCCAGCAGTGACAGGGTAGCGGAATACAATGAGCAGTTCTTC.

In this sample, this clone turned up many times. The gene calls are TRBV12-3 or TRBV12-4 and TRBJ2-2; maybe TRBD1 (6 bases). The CDR3 is 16 amino acids. V lost 4 bases and J lost 0, with 12 bases in between. The CDR3 DNA reads TGTGCCAGCAGTTCCCCCGACAGGCCGAACACCGGGGAGCTGTTTTTT. Protein: CASSSPDRPNTGELFF.

In this sample, this clone turned up many times. The J gene is TRBJ1-4, the V gene TRBV5-1; D not resolved. Germline loops: CDR1 SGHRS, CDR2 YFSETQ. V was clipped by 0 bases and J by 4 bases, with 13 bases between them. The CDR3 is 16 amino acids. In DNA form, the CDR3 reads TGCGCCAGCAGCTTGGTCTCAGGCACACTTAATGAAAAACTGTTTTTT. It translates to CASSLVSGTLNEKLFF.

The J gene is TRBJ2-3, the V gene TRBV3-1, with a tentative D call TRBD1 (5 bases). V was shortened by 3 bases and J by 4 bases, with 20 bases between the two germline ends. This CDR3 spans 17 amino acids. The germline CDR1 and CDR2 sequences are LGHDT and YNNKEL (reference sequence). Here the CDR3 DNA reads TGTGCCAGCAGCCACGACACCAGGGCCAGGATAGCAGATACGCAGTATTTT. Its translation is CASSHDTRARIADTQYF.

The sample holds a few counts of this clone. This rearrangement joins TRBV10-1 to TRBJ1-6; TRBD1 might be the D (6 bases). Between the trimmed V and J ends, which lost 4 bases and 7 bases, there was a span of 14 bases. CDR3 size: 15 residues. CDR1 is WNHNN and CDR2 is SYGVQD in the germline V gene (reference sequence). CDR3 sequence: CASSGITGYNSPLHF. CDR3 nucleotide sequence: TGCGCCAGCAGTGGAATAACAGGGTACAATTCACCCCTCCACTTT.

This clone was seen ten or more times. This sequence joins TRBV29-1 and TRBJ2-7; tentatively, D is TRBD2 (5 bases). The CDR3 runs to 17 residues. CDR1 is SQVTM and CDR2 is ANQGSEA in the germline V gene. V lost 3 bases, J lost 1 base, and 22 bases lay in between. The CDR3 bases are TGCAGCGTTGAGGGGTCCCGGGCATCGGGATCTTCCTACGAGCAGTACTTC. Translation gives CSVEGSRASGSSYEQYF.

This clone was counted at least ten times. This clone may be a read error of a much larger clone one base away. This CDR3 is missing its conserved last phenylalanine or tryptophan, likely due to a read error. The rearrangement links TRBV4-2 to TRBJ1-6, with D hard to call. CDR1 and CDR2 from the germline V gene are LGHNA and YNFKEQ. The germline V and J ends were trimmed by 0 bases and 2 bases, with 2 bases remaining between them. This CDR3 spans 14 amino acids. The CDR3 nucleotides read TGTGCCAGCAGCCAAGAGACCTATAATTCACCCCTCCACCTT. Its protein is CASSQETYNSPLHL.

This clone was found many times. The V call is TRBV7-6, the J call TRBJ2-7; TRBD2 matches at 8 bases. Germline lookup yields CDR1 SGHVS and CDR2 FNYEAQ. The CDR3 is 16 residues long. V lost 0 bases to trimming and J lost 6 bases; unmatched junction nucleotides: 10. Written as DNA, the CDR3 is TGTGCCAGCAGCTTAGCAACGGGAGGGCCCAAGGGCGAGCAGTACTTC. Translating gives CASSLATGGPKGEQYF.

In its sample, this clone was seen many times. A read error may be the cause here, since a much bigger clone is one base away. The same CDR3 also results from other DNA sequences found in this sample. The rearrangement uses TRBV3-1 and TRBJ1-4; D gene unclear. CDR1 is LGHDT and CDR2 is YNNKEL in the germline V gene (reference sequence). The CDR3 spans 14 residues. Here the CDR3 DNA reads TGTGCCAGCAGCCAAGAGGTAAAGAGAGAAAAGCTGTTTTTT. It encodes CASSQEVKREKLFF.

In its sample, this clone was seen many times. The chain uses TRBV28 and TRBJ2-3; D ambiguous. Trimming stripped 7 bases from V and 6 bases from J, with 5 bases between. Looked up from germline, CDR1 is MDHEN and CDR2 is SYDVKM. CDR3 length: 10 residues. CDR3 in DNA: TGTGCCAGCAAAGATGATACGCAGTATTTT. Translated: CASKDDTQYF.

Worth noting for this clone: Relative to the germline gene, one junction end is altered; a read error may explain this. J is TRBJ1-1 and V is TRBV6-1; D unclear. In germline, CDR1 is MNHNS, CDR2 SASEGT. The CDR3 runs 13 residues. This CDR3 reads CASREEDYTEAFF. The DNA of the CDR3 is TGTGCCAGCAGGGAAGAAGACTACACTGAAGCTTTCTTT.

CDR3 nucleotide sequence: TGTGCCAGCAGCTCGTATGCGGGACAGGCAGATACGCAGTATTTT. It codes for CASSSYAGQADTQYF. This chain joins TRBV7-8 and TRBJ2-3, with TRBD1 matching over 8 bases. Germline CDR1 SGHVS, CDR2 FQNEAQ. After removal of 4 bases from V and 4 bases from J, the junction contained 7 bases not matched to a gene. CDR3 length equals 15 residues.

Concerning this clone itself: Germline and junction disagree at one end, which may indicate a read error. The J gene is TRBJ1-1, the V gene TRBV6-4; D perhaps matches TRBD1 (6 bases). Per the germline V gene, CDR1 is MRHNA and CDR2 is SNTAGT. The length of the CDR3 is 15 residues. CDR3 coding DNA: TGTGCCAGCAGTGATAGCGGGGGCAGGAACGCTGAAGCTTTCTTT. Its translation is CASSDSGGRNAEAFF.

This clone came up many times. The rearrangement uses TRBV6-1 and TRBJ1-2, with a possible D match to TRBD1 (5 bases). CDR3 length: 15 residues. CDR1 and CDR2 (germline): MNHNS, SASEGT. Trimming pared 7 bases from V and 8 bases from J, leaving 23 bases between. The CDR3 sequence: CASTKGGEGRVGYTF. The CDR3 DNA reads as TGTGCCAGCACCAAGGGCGGGGAGGGGCGCGTAGGCTACACCTTC.

The chain joins TRBV7-3 to TRBJ2-3, with 7 bases matching TRBD2. Unmatched junction bases numbered 5, after V lost 1 base and J lost 10 bases. From germline, CDR1 is SGHTA and CDR2 FQGTGA. This CDR3 comprises 13 residues. The CDR3 reads CASSLIGGGAQYF. The CDR3 DNA reads as TGTGCCAGCAGCTTAATAGGTGGGGGGGCGCAGTATTTT.

This clone was counted ten times or more. V and J are TRBV2 and TRBJ1-5; 8 nucleotides agree with TRBD1. J was trimmed by 7 bases and V by 10 bases; bases with no gene match: 12. CDR1 and CDR2 from the germline V gene are SNHLY and FYNNEI. This CDR3 contains 14 residues. The CDR3 DNA sequence: TGTGCCACCCAGGGGGGACAGGTGGGGCAGCCCCAGCATTTT. Encoded protein: CATQGGQVGQPQHF. The whole variable domain, remainder taken from reference TRBV2 and TRBJ1-5, is EPEVTQTPSHQVTQMGQEVILRCVPISNHLYFYWYRQILGQKVEFLVSFYNNEISEKSEIFDDQFSVERPDGSNFTLKIRSTKLEDSAMYFCATQGGQVGQPQHFGDGTRLSIL.

This clone was seen ten or more times. This chain uses TRBV24-1 with TRBJ2-3; 7 bases agree with TRBD1. The junction had 7 bases not matched to a gene; V was cut back by 6 bases and J by 5 bases. The CDR3 sequence is 14 residues long. From germline, CDR1 is KGHDR and CDR2 SFDVKD. The CDR3 is CATSRAGGLDTQYF. In nucleotides, the CDR3 is TGTGCCACCAGTAGGGCAGGGGGTCTAGATACGCAGTATTTT.

This clone was counted many times. The V gene is TRBV18, the J gene TRBJ2-1, with 9 bases identical to TRBD2. This CDR3 is 16 amino acids long. Trimming removed 3 bases from V and 5 bases from J; junction bases left unmatched: 8. CDR1 is KGHSH, CDR2 LQKENI, per germline. CDR3 loop: CASSPRGTSFDNEQFF. CDR3 sequence (DNA): TGTGCCAGCTCACCGAGGGGGACTAGCTTTGACAATGAGCAGTTCTTC.

In its sample, this clone was seen many times. The CDR3 region is CASSLTGVDYEQYF. CDR3 coding DNA: TGTGCCAGCAGCTTAACAGGGGTCGACTACGAGCAGTACTTC. The chain is built from TRBV7-9 and TRBJ2-7; 7 nucleotides agree with TRBD1. Trimming at V came to 2 bases and at J to 3 bases, leaving 4 bases not matched to a gene. This CDR3 is built from 14 residues. Germline V gives CDR1 SEHNR, CDR2 FQNEAQ (reference sequence).